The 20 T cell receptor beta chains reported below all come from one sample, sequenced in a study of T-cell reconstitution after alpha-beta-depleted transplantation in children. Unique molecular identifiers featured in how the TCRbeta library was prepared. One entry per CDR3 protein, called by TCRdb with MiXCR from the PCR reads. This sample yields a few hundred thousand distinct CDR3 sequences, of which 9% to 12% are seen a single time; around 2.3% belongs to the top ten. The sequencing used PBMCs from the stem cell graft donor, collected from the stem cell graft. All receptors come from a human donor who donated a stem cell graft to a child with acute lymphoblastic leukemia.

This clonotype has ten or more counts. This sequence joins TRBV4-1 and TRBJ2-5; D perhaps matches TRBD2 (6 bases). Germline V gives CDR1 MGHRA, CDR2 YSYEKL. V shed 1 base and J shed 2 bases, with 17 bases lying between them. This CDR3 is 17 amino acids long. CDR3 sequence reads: CASSQGSFGSPQETQYF. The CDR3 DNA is TGCGCCAGCAGCCAAGGGTCCTTCGGGAGCCCACAAGAGACCCAGTACTTC.

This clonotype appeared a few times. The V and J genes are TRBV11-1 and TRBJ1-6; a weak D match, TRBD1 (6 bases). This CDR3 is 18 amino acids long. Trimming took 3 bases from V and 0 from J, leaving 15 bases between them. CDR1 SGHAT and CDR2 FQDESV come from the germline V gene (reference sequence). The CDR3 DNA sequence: TGTGCCAGCAGCTTTTGGGGGCCGCGGAGCTCCTATAATTCACCCCTCCACTTT. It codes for CASSFWGPRSSYNSPLHF.

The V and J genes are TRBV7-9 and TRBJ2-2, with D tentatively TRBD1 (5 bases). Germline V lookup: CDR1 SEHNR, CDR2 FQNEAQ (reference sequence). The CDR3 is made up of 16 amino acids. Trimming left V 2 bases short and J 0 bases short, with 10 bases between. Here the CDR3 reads CASSLPPGTNTGELFF. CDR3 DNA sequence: TGTGCCAGCAGCTTACCCCCAGGGACGAACACCGGGGAGCTGTTTTTT.

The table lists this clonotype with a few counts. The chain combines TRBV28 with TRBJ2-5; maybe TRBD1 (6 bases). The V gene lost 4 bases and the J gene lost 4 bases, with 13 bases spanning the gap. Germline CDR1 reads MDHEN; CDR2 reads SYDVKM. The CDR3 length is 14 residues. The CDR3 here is CASSSEGEVETQYF. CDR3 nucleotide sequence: TGTGCCAGCAGTTCTGAGGGGGAAGTAGAGACCCAGTACTTC.

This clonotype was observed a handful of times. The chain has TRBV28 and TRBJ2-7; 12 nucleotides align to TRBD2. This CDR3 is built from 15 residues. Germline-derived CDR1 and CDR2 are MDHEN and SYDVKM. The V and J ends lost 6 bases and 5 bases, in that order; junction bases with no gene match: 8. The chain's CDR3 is CASSNGLAGTDEQYF. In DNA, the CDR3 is TGTGCCAGCAGCAACGGACTAGCGGGAACTGACGAGCAGTACTTC.

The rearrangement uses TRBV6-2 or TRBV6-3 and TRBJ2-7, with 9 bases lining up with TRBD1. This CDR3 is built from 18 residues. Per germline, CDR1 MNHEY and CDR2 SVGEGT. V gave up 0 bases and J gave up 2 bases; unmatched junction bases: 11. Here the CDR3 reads CASSYSTGGSPKPYEQYF. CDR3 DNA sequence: TGTGCCAGCAGTTACTCGACAGGGGGAAGTCCGAAGCCCTACGAGCAGTACTTC.

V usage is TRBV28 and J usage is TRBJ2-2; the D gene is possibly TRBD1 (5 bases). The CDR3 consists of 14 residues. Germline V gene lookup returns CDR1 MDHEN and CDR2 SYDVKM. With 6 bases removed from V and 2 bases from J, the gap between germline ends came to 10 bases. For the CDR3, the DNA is TGTGCCAGCAGGCCGACAGACAACACCGGGGAGCTGTTTTTT. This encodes CASRPTDNTGELFF.

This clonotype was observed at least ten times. This CDR3 is CASSLQGAEKLFF. The CDR3 coding sequence is TGTGCCAGCAGTTTACAGGGAGCTGAAAAACTGTTTTTT. The V gene is TRBV12-3 or TRBV12-4, the J gene TRBJ1-4, with D tentatively TRBD1 (5 bases). The V and J ends lost 2 bases and 7 bases respectively, with 8 bases between them. This CDR3 has 13 residues.

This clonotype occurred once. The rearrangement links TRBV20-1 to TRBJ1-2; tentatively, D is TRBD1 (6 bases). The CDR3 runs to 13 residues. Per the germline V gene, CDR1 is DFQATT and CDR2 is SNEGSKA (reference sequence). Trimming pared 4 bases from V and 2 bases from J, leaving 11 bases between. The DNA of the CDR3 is TGCAGTGCTACCACCGGGACAAACTATGGCTACACCTTC. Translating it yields CSATTGTNYGYTF.

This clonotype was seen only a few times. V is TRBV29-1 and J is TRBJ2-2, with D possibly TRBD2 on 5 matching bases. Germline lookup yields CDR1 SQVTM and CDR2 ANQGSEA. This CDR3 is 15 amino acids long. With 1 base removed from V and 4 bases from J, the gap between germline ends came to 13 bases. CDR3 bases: TGCAGCGTTGAAGTTGGTGTCCTAGCCACCGGGGAGCTGTTTTTT. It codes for CSVEVGVLATGELFF.

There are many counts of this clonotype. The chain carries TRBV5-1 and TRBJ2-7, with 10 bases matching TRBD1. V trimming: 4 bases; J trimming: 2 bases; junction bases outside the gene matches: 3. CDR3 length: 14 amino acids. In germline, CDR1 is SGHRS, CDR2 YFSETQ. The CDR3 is CASSHGQGAYEQYF. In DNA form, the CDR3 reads TGCGCCAGCAGCCACGGACAGGGGGCCTACGAGCAGTACTTC. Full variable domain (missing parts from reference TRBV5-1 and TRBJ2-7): KAGVTQTPRYLIKTRGQQVTLSCSPISGHRSVSWYQQTPGQGLQFLFEYFSETQRNKGNFPGRFSGRQFSNSRSEMNVSTLELGDSALYLCASSHGQGAYEQYFGPGTRLTVT.

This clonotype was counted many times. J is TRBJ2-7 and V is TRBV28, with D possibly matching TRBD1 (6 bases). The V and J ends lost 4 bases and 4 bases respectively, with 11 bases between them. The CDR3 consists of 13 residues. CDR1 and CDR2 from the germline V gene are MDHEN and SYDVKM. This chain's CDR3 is CASSSGQNYEQYF. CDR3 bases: TGTGCCAGCAGTTCCGGACAGAATTACGAGCAGTACTTC.

The CDR3 spells CASSQDYGGAGAEAFF. DNA for the CDR3: TGCGCCAGCAGCCAAGATTATGGGGGCGCCGGGGCTGAAGCTTTCTTT. The chain is built from TRBV4-3 and TRBJ1-1, with a possible D match to TRBD1 (6 bases). V dropped 0 bases and J dropped 6 bases, with 17 bases sitting between them. Germline V lookup: CDR1 LGHNA, CDR2 YSLEER. The CDR3 is 16 residues long.

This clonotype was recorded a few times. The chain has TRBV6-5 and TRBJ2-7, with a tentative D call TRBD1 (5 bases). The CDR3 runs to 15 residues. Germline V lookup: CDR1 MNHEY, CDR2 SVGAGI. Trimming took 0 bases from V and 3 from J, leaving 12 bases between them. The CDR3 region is CASSYSKGEGYEQYF. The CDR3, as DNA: TGTGCCAGCAGTTACTCGAAAGGGGAAGGCTACGAGCAGTACTTC.

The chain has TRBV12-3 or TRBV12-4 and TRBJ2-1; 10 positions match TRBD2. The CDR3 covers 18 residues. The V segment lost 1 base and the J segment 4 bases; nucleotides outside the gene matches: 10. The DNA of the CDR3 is TGTGCCAGCAGTTTAGGCCGGTTTAGCGGGAGGAGGTACAATGAGCAGTTCTTC. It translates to CASSLGRFSGRRYNEQFF.

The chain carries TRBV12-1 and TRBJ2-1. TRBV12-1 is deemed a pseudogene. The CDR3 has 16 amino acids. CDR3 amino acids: CASSPGLSCSYNEQFF. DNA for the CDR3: TGTGCCAGCAGCCCTGGGCTCAGCTGCTCCTACAATGAGCAGTTCTTC.

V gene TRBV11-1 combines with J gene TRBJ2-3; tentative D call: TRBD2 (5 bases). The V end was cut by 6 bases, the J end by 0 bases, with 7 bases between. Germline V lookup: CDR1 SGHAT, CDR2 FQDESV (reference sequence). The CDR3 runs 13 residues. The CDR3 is CASREASTDTQYF. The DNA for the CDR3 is TGTGCCAGCAGGGAGGCTAGCACAGATACGCAGTATTTT.

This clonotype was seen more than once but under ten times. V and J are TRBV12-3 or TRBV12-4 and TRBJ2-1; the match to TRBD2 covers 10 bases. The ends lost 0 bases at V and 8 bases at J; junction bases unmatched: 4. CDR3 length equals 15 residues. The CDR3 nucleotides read TGTGCCAGCAGTTTAGCGCCTAGCGGGAGCGATGAGCAGTTCTTC. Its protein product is CASSLAPSGSDEQFF.

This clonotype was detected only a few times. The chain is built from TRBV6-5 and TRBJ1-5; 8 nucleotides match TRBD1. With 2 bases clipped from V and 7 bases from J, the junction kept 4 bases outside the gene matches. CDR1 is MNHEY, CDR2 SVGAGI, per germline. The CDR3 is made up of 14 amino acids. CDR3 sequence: CASSYGQGRQPQHF. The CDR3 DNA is TGTGCCAGCAGTTACGGACAGGGCAGACAGCCCCAGCATTTT.

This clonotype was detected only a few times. The CDR3 reads CASSQDREGTGWDEQFF. The CDR3 DNA reads as TGCGCCAGCAGCCAAGATCGGGAAGGGACAGGGTGGGATGAGCAGTTCTTC. The rearrangement joins TRBV4-3 to TRBJ2-1; 9 bases align to TRBD1. V dropped 0 bases and J dropped 8; count of bases not matched to a gene: 11. This CDR3 is 17 amino acids long. The V gene's germline CDR1 is LGHNA and CDR2 YSLEER.